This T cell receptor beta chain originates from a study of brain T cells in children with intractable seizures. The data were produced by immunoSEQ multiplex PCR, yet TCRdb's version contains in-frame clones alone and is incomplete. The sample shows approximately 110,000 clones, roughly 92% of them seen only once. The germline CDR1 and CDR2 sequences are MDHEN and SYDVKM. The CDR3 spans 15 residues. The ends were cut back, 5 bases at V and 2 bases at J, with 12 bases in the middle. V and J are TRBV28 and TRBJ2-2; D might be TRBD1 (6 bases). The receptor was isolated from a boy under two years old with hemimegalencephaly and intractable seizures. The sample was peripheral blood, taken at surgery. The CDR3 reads CASSPGQPNTGELFF. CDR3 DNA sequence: TGTGCCAGCAGTCCGGGACAACCCAACACCGGGGAGCTGTTTTTT.